The subject of this entry is one T cell receptor beta chain. This CDR3 has 15 residues. CDR1 and CDR2 (germline): MNHEY, SVGAGI. Unmatched junction bases numbered 9, after V lost 5 bases and J lost 5 bases. This table comes from immunoSEQ multiplex PCR, and its TCRdb copy is limited to in-frame clones, with some not included. The sample comprises 300,000 to 400,000 clones, about 92% of which are singletons, and 2.6% rests with the top ten. This sample stems from a study of blood T cell repertoires in COVID-19. The sequencing sample was made of PBMCs or T cells enriched from blood (not recorded which). This TCR came from a man between 60 and 70 years old who had recovered from COVID-19. This chain connects TRBV6-5 to TRBJ2-3; 8 nucleotides line up with TRBD2. The CDR3 sequence: CASSQTSAAVDTQYF. CDR3 nucleotide sequence: TGTGCCAGCAGTCAGACTAGCGCCGCTGTAGATACGCAGTATTTT.